This TCR beta chain stems from a study of T cell responses to AZD1222 COVID-19 vaccine. Study-level information: Second doses at about 4 or about 12 weeks were pooled. General study points: In a largely white British group with more females than males, clonal diversity was possibly underestimated. There were repertoire samples only from the period after the peak T cell response. Close to half of all spike-specific TCRs reportedly target regions of the variants that are unmutated.

Libraries were prepared by immunoSEQ multiplex PCR; TCRdb keeps only in-frame clonotypes and omits some of them. This table holds about 82,000 clones, 90% to 95% found once. To note about this clone: Antigen specificity is unknown.

The germline CDR1 and CDR2 sequences are SGHNT and YYREEE (reference sequence). The CDR3 is made up of 16 amino acids. V dropped 0 bases and J dropped 0 bases, with 10 bases sitting between them. Sequencing used peripheral blood, obtained on day 0 of AZD1222 vaccination. This TCR was sampled from an adult in good health. The genes are TRBV5-4 and TRBJ1-3; D gene ambiguous. CDR3 in DNA: TGTGCCAGCAGCTTGGTGGGCGGAGTCTCTGGAAACACCATATATTTT. Translated: CASSLVGGVSGNTIYF.